A single sample is the source of the 30 T cell receptor beta chains below, sequenced in a study of blood T cell repertoires in COVID-19. Repertoires were generated with immunoSEQ multiplex PCR, while TCRdb's copy carries only in-frame clones and drops some. This sample carries approximately 190,000 clones, 86% of them seen once, and the ten largest clones take around 5.7%. What was sequenced was peripheral blood. These receptors were collected from a man older than 75 with acute or convalescent COVID-19.

The chain links TRBV29-1 to TRBJ2-1; D remains ambiguous. Trimming removed 2 bases at V and 5 bases at J, with 7 bases between. From germline, CDR1 is SQVTM and CDR2 ANQGSEA. This CDR3 is 12 amino acids long. CDR3 DNA: TGCAGCGTTGAACGGGTGAACAATGAGCAGTTCTTC. Translated: CSVERVNNEQFF.

This chain links TRBV18 with TRBJ2-3; 9 nucleotides match TRBD1. Germline V gene sequence: CDR1 KGHSH, CDR2 LQKENI. V lost 1 base and J lost 0; bases outside the gene matches: 5. CDR3 length: 17 amino acids. The CDR3 spells CASSPRGQGTSTDTQYF. The CDR3 DNA is TGTGCCAGCTCACCACGAGGACAGGGGACTAGCACAGATACGCAGTATTTT.

The chain links TRBV10-3 to TRBJ2-3; 9 nucleotides align to TRBD1. The germline V gene has CDR1 ENHRY and CDR2 SYGVKD. CDR3 size: 14 residues. Trimming cost V 7 bases and J 2 bases; bases outside gene matches: 4. The CDR3 here is CAIKLQGATDTQYF. The CDR3 nucleotides are TGTGCCATCAAATTACAGGGGGCCACAGATACGCAGTATTTT.

The chain joins TRBV5-1 to TRBJ1-1; possible D gene TRBD1, 5 bases. This CDR3 has 15 amino acids. Trimming left V 0 bases short and J 1 base short, with 10 bases between. In germline, CDR1 is SGHRS, CDR2 YFSETQ. The CDR3 spells CASSLAGAANTEAFF. For the CDR3, the DNA is TGCGCCAGCAGCTTGGCTGGGGCGGCGAACACTGAAGCTTTCTTT.

V gene TRBV15 combines with J gene TRBJ2-1, with D tentatively TRBD1 (6 bases). Trimming took off 2 bases at V and 2 bases at J, with 13 bases between the two ends. CDR3 length equals 16 residues. Germline V CDR1 and CDR2: LNHNV, YYDKDF (reference sequence). The CDR3 DNA sequence: TGTGCCACCAGCAGATCCCAGGGGAAAACCTACAATGAGCAGTTCTTC. This sequence encodes CATSRSQGKTYNEQFF. Full variable domain (outside the CDR3, taken from reference TRBV15 and TRBJ2-1): DAMVIQNPRYQVTQFGKPVTLSCSQTLNHNVMYWYQQKSSQAPKLLFHYYDKDFNNEADTPDNFQSRRPNTSFCFLDIRSPGLGDTAMYLCATSRSQGKTYNEQFFGPGTRLTVL.

The genes are TRBV12-3 or TRBV12-4 and TRBJ1-2; 10 nucleotides align to TRBD1. The CDR3 totals 13 residues. J was trimmed by 8 bases and V by 5 bases; bases with no gene match: 5. The CDR3 DNA sequence: TGTGCCAGCAGTCCCGACAGGGGGCGCGGCTACACCTTC. Translation gives CASSPDRGRGYTF.

The CDR3 nucleotides read TGCGCCAGCAGTGAGGGACAGGGGGCCAAAGCTTTCTTT. This gives the protein CASSEGQGAKAFF. V usage is TRBV5-1 and J usage is TRBJ1-1, with 12 bases fitting TRBD1. CDR1 SGHRS and CDR2 YFSETQ come from the germline V gene. The CDR3 is made up of 13 amino acids. Trimming at V came to 5 bases and at J to 9 bases, leaving 5 bases not matched to a gene. The full variable domain, completed using reference TRBV5-1 and TRBJ1-1, is KAGVTQTPRYLIKTRGQQVTLSCSPISGHRSVSWYQQTPGQGLQFLFEYFSETQRNKGNFPGRFSGRQFSNSRSEMNVSTLELGDSALYLCASSEGQGAKAFFGQGTRLTVV.

The gene calls are TRBV9 and TRBJ2-1; 9 nucleotides agree with TRBD2. CDR1 is SGDLS, CDR2 YYNGEE, per germline. The CDR3 contains 16 residues. The junction had 12 bases not matched to a gene; V was cut back by 4 bases and J by 7 bases. The chain's CDR3 is CASSRRTSVWENEQFF. CDR3 nucleotides: TGTGCCAGCAGCAGACGGACTAGCGTATGGGAGAATGAGCAGTTCTTC.

Here the CDR3 reads CASSSGAGGIEGYTF. The CDR3 DNA follows: TGTGCCAGCAGCTCAGGGGCTGGGGGAATTGAGGGCTACACCTTC. The J gene is TRBJ1-2, the V gene TRBV7-2, with D possibly TRBD1 on 6 matching bases. This CDR3 region has 15 residues. In germline, CDR1 is SGHTA, CDR2 FQGNSA. V was clipped by 4 bases and J by 8 bases, with 20 bases between them.

The gene calls are TRBV11-2 and TRBJ2-1; D is perhaps TRBD1 (6 bases). Looked up from germline, CDR1 is SGHAT and CDR2 is FQNNGV. The CDR3 consists of 17 residues. The germline V and J ends were trimmed by 0 bases and 3 bases, with 15 bases remaining between them. The CDR3 here is CASSLDESGTLYNEQFF. The CDR3 region has the DNA TGTGCCAGCAGCTTAGATGAATCCGGGACACTCTACAATGAGCAGTTCTTC.

The chain carries TRBV27 and TRBJ2-3; tentatively, D is TRBD2 (5 bases). Trimming pared 7 bases from V and 2 bases from J, leaving 16 bases between. The CDR3 totals 15 residues. The germline gives CDR1 MNHEY, CDR2 SMNVEV (reference sequence). In DNA, the CDR3 is TGTGCCAGCACCTCCTCGGGATTCTCCACAGATACGCAGTATTTT. Translating it yields CASTSSGFSTDTQYF.

The chain has TRBV9 and TRBJ2-3; D is perhaps TRBD2 (6 bases). The CDR3 has 14 amino acids. From germline, CDR1 is SGDLS and CDR2 YYNGEE. V shed 4 bases and J shed 0 bases, with 9 bases lying between them. This CDR3 is CASSFTSSTDTQYF. The CDR3 DNA reads as TGTGCCAGCAGCTTCACTAGCAGCACAGATACGCAGTATTTT.

The V and J genes are TRBV4-1 and TRBJ2-1; 7 bases fit TRBD2. The CDR3 covers 15 residues. Germline CDR1 and CDR2: MGHRA and YSYEKL. V shed 4 bases, J shed 3 bases, and the junction held 6 bases outside the gene matches. In DNA, the CDR3 is TGCGCCAGCAGCCCGACCGGGACTAACTACAATGAGCAGTTCTTC. It codes for CASSPTGTNYNEQFF.

CDR3 nucleotide sequence: TGTGCCAGCAGCTTAGGGGAGACAGATACGCAGTATTTT. Amino acids: CASSLGETDTQYF. The chain carries TRBV7-7 and TRBJ2-3; maybe TRBD2 (5 bases). The V gene lost 1 base and the J gene lost 3 bases, with 5 bases spanning the gap. Germline V gene lookup returns CDR1 SSHAT and CDR2 FNYEAQ (reference sequence). This CDR3 comprises 13 residues.

The CDR3 protein is CASSQGAGANVLTF. The CDR3 nucleotides read TGTGCCAGTAGCCAGGGGGCTGGGGCCAACGTCCTGACTTTC. The rearrangement links TRBV19 to TRBJ2-6, with 7 bases identical to TRBD1. The CDR3 extends over 14 amino acids. V lost 6 bases to trimming and J lost 2 bases; unmatched junction nucleotides: 1. Germline CDR1 LNHDA, CDR2 SQIVND (reference sequence).

The V gene is TRBV27, the J gene TRBJ1-1; D gene uncertain. Germline values: CDR1 MNHEY, CDR2 SMNVEV (reference sequence). The CDR3 spans 11 residues. V was shortened by 6 bases and J by 1 base, with 3 bases between the two germline ends. The CDR3 is CASRRNTEAFF. DNA of the CDR3: TGTGCCAGCAGGAGGAACACTGAAGCTTTCTTT.

The V and J genes are TRBV19 and TRBJ2-3, with D hard to call. CDR1 and CDR2 (germline): LNHDA, SQIVND (reference sequence). Trimming took 0 bases from V and 2 from J, leaving 12 bases between them. The CDR3 has 16 residues. CDR3 nucleotides: TGTGCCAGTAGTATAGATACCAGCGCAGACACAGATACGCAGTATTTT. Protein: CASSIDTSADTDTQYF.

The J gene is TRBJ2-3, the V gene TRBV7-9, with 9 positions matching TRBD2. V lost 4 bases and J lost 1; bases outside the gene matches: 3. Germline V CDR1 and CDR2: SEHNR, FQNEAQ (reference sequence). CDR3 length: 15 residues. DNA for the CDR3: TGTGCCAGCAGCTCGGCTAGCGGGGGCACAGATACGCAGTATTTT. The encoded protein is CASSSASGGTDTQYF.

The V gene is TRBV6-1, the J gene TRBJ2-3, with 7 bases fitting TRBD1. Germline-derived CDR1 and CDR2 are MNHNS and SASEGT. The CDR3 is 15 residues long. With 6 bases clipped from V and 4 bases from J, the junction kept 10 bases outside the gene matches. CDR3 sequence reads: CASRSRNQGADTQYF. In nucleotides, the CDR3 is TGTGCCAGCAGGAGCCGAAACCAGGGGGCAGATACGCAGTATTTT.

The chain joins TRBV25-1 to TRBJ1-2; possible D gene TRBD1, 5 bases. Trimming pared 3 bases from V and 7 bases from J, leaving 12 bases between. Germline V CDR1 and CDR2: MGHDK, SYGVNS. The CDR3 runs to 13 residues. CDR3 loop: CASSDDRDFGYTF. The CDR3 DNA is TGTGCCAGCAGTGATGACCGGGACTTTGGCTACACCTTC.

The CDR3 protein is CASSQGQAYEQYF. DNA for the CDR3: TGTGCCAGCAGCCAAGGACAGGCCTACGAGCAGTACTTC. The chain couples TRBV4-2 to TRBJ2-7; D perhaps matches TRBD1 (6 bases). Trimming pared 1 base from V and 2 bases from J, leaving 6 bases between. The CDR3 runs to 13 residues. Per germline, CDR1 LGHNA and CDR2 YNFKEQ.

The CDR3 here is CASSFTPPTRVGQETQYF. CDR3 nucleotide sequence: TGTGCCAGCAGCTTTACCCCACCCACCAGGGTTGGGCAAGAGACCCAGTACTTC. The rearrangement links TRBV7-2 to TRBJ2-5; maybe TRBD1 (5 bases). CDR1 is SGHTA and CDR2 is FQGNSA in the germline V gene. The CDR3 spans 18 residues. Trimming shortened V by 3 bases and J by 2 bases, and 22 bases separated the two germline ends.

The chain recombines TRBV11-3 with TRBJ2-2, with D possibly TRBD2 on 6 matching bases. The germline CDR1 and CDR2 sequences are SGHNT and YENEEA. This CDR3 has 11 amino acids. Between the trimmed V and J ends, which lost 9 bases and 7 bases, there was a span of 9 bases. CDR3 in amino acids: CASRRDGELFF. CDR3 DNA: TGTGCCAGTCGGAGGGACGGGGAGCTGTTTTTT.

The J gene is TRBJ2-3, the V gene TRBV11-3; TRBD2 matches at 12 bases. V gave up 4 bases and J gave up 4 bases; unmatched junction bases: 12. The CDR3 length is 18 residues. Germline CDR1 and CDR2: SGHNT and YENEEA. CDR3 sequence (DNA): TGTGCCAGCAGCTCCCCTCGGACTAGCGGGAAGAGACCAGATACGCAGTATTTT. As protein: CASSSPRTSGKRPDTQYF.

The genes are TRBV7-9 and TRBJ2-3; a possible D gene is TRBD2 (6 bases). V shed 4 bases and J shed 6 bases, with 14 bases lying between them. Germline V CDR1 and CDR2: SEHNR, FQNEAQ (reference sequence). This CDR3 has 14 amino acids. In DNA form, the CDR3 reads TGTGCCAGCAGCTCCCCCGGGAGAGGGGATACGCAGTATTTT. Its protein product is CASSSPGRGDTQYF. Looking up the rest from reference TRBV7-9 and TRBJ2-3 gives the full variable domain: DTGVSQNPRHKITKRGQNVTFRCDPISEHNRLYWYRQTLGQGPEFLTYFQNEAQLEKSRLLSDRFSAERPKGSFSTLEIQRTEQGDSAMYLCASSSPGRGDTQYFGPGTRLTVL.

The chain employs TRBV7-2 and TRBJ2-5; 9 nucleotides line up with TRBD1. Trimming at V came to 5 bases and at J to 2 bases, leaving 6 bases not matched to a gene. Germline V gene data show CDR1 as SGHTA and CDR2 as FQGNSA. This CDR3 has 15 amino acids. The CDR3 is CASSPWGQGQETQYF. CDR3 in DNA: TGTGCCAGCAGCCCGTGGGGACAGGGACAAGAGACCCAGTACTTC.

A word on this clone: Mismatch with germline at one junction end may stem from a read error. The chain has TRBV11-2 and TRBJ2-1; 8 bases align to TRBD2. CDR3 length: 16 residues. CDR1 is SGHAT and CDR2 is FQNNGV in the germline V gene. The CDR3 region is CASRDLAGGSSNEQFF. Here the CDR3 DNA reads TGTGCCAGCAGGGATCTGGCGGGGGGATCCTCCAATGAGCAGTTCTTC.

V is TRBV28 and J is TRBJ1-5; no clear D. This CDR3 comprises 14 residues. V was cut by 6 bases and J by 2 bases, with 11 bases left in between. Germline CDR1 and CDR2: MDHEN and SYDVKM. The DNA of the CDR3 is TGTGCCAGCAGGTCAACCGGGGGCAATCAGCCCCAGCATTTT. Encoded protein: CASRSTGGNQPQHF. The complete variable domain, with remaining parts taken from reference TRBV28 and TRBJ1-5, reads DVKVTQSSRYLVKRTGEKVFLECVQDMDHENMFWYRQDPGLGLRLIYFSYDVKMKEKGDIPEGYSVSREKKERFSLILESASTNQTSMYLCASRSTGGNQPQHFGDGTRLSIL.

The rearrangement links TRBV19 to TRBJ2-2; 8 nucleotides match TRBD2. This CDR3 is built from 15 residues. CDR1 is LNHDA and CDR2 is SQIVND in the germline V gene (reference sequence). Losses at the gene ends were 4 bases for V and 3 bases for J; bases not matched to a gene: 4. The DNA of the CDR3 is TGTGCCAGTAGTAAAGCGGGAGTCGACACCGGGGAGCTGTTTTTT. Its protein is CASSKAGVDTGELFF.

To note about this clone: The same CDR3 can be traced to other DNA sequences in this sample. The rearrangement joins TRBV12-3 or TRBV12-4 to TRBJ2-3, with D unresolved. The CDR3 has 12 amino acids. V was pared by 5 bases and J by 0 bases, with 3 bases between. The CDR3, as DNA: TGTGCCAGCAGTCCGAGCACAGATACGCAGTATTTT. Protein: CASSPSTDTQYF.